The present TCR beta chain was sequenced within a study of cytomegalovirus exposure and HLA in healthy donors. CDR1 and CDR2 from the germline V gene are MNHEY and SVGAGI. The V segment lost 5 bases and the J segment 5 bases; nucleotides outside the gene matches: 5. The CDR3 runs to 14 residues. The data were produced by immunoSEQ multiplex PCR, yet TCRdb's version contains in-frame clones alone and is incomplete. The table includes about 150,000 clones, more than 75% detected once. The chain is built from TRBV6-5 and TRBJ2-7, with TRBD1 matching over 11 bases. The TCR originated in a man in his late teens or twenties in good health and CMV-seronegative. Source material: PBMCs. The CDR3 loop reads CASSPGQGGNEQYV. DNA of the CDR3: TGTGCCAGCAGTCCGGGACAGGGGGGAAACGAGCAGTACGTC.